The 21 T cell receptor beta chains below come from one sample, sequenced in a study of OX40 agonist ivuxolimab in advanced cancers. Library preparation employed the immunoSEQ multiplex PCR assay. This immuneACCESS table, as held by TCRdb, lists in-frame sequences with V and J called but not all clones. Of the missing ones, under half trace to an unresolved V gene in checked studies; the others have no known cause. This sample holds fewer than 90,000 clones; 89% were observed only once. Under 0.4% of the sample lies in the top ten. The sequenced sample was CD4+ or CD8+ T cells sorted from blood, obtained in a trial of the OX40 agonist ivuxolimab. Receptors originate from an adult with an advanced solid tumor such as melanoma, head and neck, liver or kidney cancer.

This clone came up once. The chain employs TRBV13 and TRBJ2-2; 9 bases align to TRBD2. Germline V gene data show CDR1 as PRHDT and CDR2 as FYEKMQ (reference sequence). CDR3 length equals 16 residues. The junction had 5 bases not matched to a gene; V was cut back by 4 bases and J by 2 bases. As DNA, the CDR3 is TGTGCCAGCAGCTCAGGAGGGACTAGCAACACCGGGGAGCTGTTTTTT. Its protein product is CASSSGGTSNTGELFF.

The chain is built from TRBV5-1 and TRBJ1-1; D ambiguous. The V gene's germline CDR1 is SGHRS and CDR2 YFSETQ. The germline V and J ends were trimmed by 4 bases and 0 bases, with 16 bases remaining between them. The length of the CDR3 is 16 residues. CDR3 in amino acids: CASSPSEGTMNTEAFF. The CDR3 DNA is TGCGCCAGCAGCCCCAGCGAGGGAACAATGAACACTGAAGCTTTCTTT.

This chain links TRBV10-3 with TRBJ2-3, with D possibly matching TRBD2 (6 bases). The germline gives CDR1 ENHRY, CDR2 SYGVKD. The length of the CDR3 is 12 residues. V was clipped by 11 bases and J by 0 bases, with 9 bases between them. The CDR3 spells CASGTSTDTQYF. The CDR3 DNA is TGTGCCTCGGGGACTAGCACAGATACGCAGTATTTT.

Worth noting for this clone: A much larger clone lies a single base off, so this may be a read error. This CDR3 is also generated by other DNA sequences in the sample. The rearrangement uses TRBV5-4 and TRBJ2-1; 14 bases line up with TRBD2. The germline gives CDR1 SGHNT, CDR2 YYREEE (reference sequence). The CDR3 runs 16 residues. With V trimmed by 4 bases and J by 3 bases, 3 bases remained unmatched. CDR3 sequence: CASSPGTSGSYNEQFF. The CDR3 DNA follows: TGTGCCAGCAGCCCGGGGACTAGCGGGAGCTACAATGAGCAGTTCTTC.

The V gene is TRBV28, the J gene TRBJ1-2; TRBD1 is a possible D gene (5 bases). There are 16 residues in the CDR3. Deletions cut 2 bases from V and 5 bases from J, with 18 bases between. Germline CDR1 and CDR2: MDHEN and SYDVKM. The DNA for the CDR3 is TGTGCCAGCAGTTTAGCAGAAGGGGTGGTTTATTATGGCTACACCTTC. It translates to CASSLAEGVVYYGYTF.

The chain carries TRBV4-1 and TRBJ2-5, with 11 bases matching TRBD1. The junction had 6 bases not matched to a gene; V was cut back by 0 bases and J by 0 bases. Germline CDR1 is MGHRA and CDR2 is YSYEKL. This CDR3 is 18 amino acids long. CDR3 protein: CASSQDPGTGGYQETQYF. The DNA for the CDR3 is TGCGCCAGCAGCCAAGACCCAGGGACAGGGGGGTACCAAGAGACCCAGTACTTC.

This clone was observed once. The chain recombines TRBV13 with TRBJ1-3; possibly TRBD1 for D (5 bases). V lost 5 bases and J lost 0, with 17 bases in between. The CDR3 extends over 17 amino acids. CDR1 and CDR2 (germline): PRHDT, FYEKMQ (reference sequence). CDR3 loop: CASSKQAGRPSGNTIYF. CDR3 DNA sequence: TGTGCCAGCAGCAAACAGGCAGGGCGTCCCTCTGGAAACACCATATATTTT.

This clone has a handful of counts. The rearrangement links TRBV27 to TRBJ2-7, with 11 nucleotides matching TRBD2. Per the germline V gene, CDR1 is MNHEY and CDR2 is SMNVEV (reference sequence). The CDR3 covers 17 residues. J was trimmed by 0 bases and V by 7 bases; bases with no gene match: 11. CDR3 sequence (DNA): TGTGCCAGCATATTAGCGGGAGGGCCCACTAGCTCCTACGAGCAGTACTTC. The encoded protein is CASILAGGPTSSYEQYF.

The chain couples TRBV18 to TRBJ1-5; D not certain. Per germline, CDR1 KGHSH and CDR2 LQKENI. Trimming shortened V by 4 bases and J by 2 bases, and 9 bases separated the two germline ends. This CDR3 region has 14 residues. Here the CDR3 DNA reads TGTGCCAGCTCACTGCTAACGGGCAATCAGCCCCAGCATTTT. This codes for CASSLLTGNQPQHF.

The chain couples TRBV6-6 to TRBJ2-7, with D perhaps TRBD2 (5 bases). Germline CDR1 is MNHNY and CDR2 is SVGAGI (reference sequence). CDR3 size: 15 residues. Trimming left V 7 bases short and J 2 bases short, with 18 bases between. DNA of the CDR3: TGTGCCAGCACCCCCGGGATCAGTCGGACCTACGAGCAGTACTTC. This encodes CASTPGISRTYEQYF.

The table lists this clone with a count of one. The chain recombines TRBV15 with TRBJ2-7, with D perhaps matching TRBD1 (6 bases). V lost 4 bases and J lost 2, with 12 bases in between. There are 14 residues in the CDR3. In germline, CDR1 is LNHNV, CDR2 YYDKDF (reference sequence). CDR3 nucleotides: TGTGCCACCAGCACTGGGGGCGGTACCTACGAGCAGTACTTC. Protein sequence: CATSTGGGTYEQYF.

The CDR3 region has the DNA TGTGCCAGCAGCTTAAGGACAGGGGCCTCTTATGGCTACACCTTC. Translated: CASSLRTGASYGYTF. The chain recombines TRBV7-6 with TRBJ1-2; 9 bases agree with TRBD1. The length of the CDR3 is 15 residues. V trimming: 2 bases; J trimming: 5 bases; junction bases outside the gene matches: 6. Per the germline V gene, CDR1 is SGHVS and CDR2 is FNYEAQ.

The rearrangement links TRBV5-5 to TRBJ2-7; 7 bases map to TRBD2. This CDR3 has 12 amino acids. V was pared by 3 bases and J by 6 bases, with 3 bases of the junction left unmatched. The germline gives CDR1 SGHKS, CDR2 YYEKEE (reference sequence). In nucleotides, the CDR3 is TGTGCCAGCAGCTCGGGGAGGGTCGAGCAGTACTTC. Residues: CASSSGRVEQYF.

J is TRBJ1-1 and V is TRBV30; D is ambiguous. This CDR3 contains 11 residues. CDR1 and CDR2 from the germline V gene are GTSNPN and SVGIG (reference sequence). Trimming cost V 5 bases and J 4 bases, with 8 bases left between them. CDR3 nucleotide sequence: TGTGCCTGGGGACGGACCACTGAAGCTTTCTTT. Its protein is CAWGRTTEAFF.

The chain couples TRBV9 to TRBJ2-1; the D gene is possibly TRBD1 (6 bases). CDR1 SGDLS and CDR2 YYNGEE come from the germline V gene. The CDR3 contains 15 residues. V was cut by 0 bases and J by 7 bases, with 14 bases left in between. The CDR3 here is CASSVERGYVNEQFF. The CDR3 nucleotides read TGTGCCAGCAGCGTAGAGAGGGGGTACGTAAATGAGCAGTTCTTC.

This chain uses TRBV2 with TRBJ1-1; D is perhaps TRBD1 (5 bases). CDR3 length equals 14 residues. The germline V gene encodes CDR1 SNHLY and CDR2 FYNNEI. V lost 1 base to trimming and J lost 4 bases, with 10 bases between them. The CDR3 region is CASSEVRGGTEAFF. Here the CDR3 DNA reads TGTGCCAGCAGTGAAGTACGGGGGGGCACTGAAGCTTTCTTT.

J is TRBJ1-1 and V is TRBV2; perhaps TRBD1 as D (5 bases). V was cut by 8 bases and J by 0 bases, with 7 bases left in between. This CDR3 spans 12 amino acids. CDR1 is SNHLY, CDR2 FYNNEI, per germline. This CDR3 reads CASDRLNTEAFF. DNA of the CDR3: TGTGCCAGCGACAGATTGAACACTGAAGCTTTCTTT.

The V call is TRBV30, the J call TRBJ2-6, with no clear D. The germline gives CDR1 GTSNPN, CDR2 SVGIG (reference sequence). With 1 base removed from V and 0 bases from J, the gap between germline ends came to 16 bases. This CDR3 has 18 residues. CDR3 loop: CAWSAGGRGASGANVLTF. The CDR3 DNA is TGTGCCTGGAGTGCAGGTGGCCGAGGAGCCTCTGGGGCCAACGTCCTGACTTTC.

CDR3 sequence reads: CASSEPRGHEGNTIYF. The CDR3 nucleotides are TGTGCCAGCAGTGAACCCAGGGGACACGAAGGAAACACCATATATTTT. This chain joins TRBV6-1 and TRBJ1-3; the D gene is possibly TRBD1 (6 bases). The CDR3 runs 16 residues. CDR1 and CDR2 from the germline V gene are MNHNS and SASEGT. Trimming cost V 2 bases and J 4 bases, with 15 bases left between them.

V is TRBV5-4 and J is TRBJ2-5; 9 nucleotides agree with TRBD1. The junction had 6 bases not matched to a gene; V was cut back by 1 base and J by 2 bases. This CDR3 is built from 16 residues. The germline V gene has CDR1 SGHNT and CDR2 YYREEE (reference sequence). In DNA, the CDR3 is TGTGCCAGCAGCTTGAATGAACAGGGGGCGCAAGAGACCCAGTACTTC. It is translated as CASSLNEQGAQETQYF.

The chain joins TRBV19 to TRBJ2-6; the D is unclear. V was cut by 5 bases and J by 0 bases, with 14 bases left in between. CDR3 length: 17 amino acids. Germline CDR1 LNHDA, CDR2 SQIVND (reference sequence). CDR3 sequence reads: CASSRPDGSSGANVLTF. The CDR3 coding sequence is TGTGCCAGTAGTCGACCCGACGGTAGCTCTGGGGCCAACGTCCTGACTTTC.